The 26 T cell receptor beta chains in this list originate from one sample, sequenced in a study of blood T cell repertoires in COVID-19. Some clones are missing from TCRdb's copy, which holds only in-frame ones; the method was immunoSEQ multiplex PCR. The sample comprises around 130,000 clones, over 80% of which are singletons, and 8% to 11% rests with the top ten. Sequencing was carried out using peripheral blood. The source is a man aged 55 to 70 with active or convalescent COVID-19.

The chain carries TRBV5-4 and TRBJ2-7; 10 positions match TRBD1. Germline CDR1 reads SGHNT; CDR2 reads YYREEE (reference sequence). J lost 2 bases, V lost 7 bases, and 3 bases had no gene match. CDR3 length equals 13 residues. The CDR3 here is CASGDRGTYEQYF. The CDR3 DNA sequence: TGTGCCAGCGGGGACAGGGGAACCTACGAGCAGTACTTC.

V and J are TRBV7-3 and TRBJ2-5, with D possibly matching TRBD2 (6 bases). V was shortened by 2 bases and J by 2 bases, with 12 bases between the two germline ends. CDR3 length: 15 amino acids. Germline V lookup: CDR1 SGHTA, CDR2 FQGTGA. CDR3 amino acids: CASSLAGWEQETQYF. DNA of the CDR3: TGTGCCAGCAGCTTAGCGGGATGGGAGCAAGAGACCCAGTACTTC.

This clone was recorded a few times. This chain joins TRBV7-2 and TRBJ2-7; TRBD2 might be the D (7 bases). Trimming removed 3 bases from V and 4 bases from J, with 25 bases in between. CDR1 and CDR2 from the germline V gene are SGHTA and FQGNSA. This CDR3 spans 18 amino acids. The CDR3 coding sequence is TGTGCCAGCAGCTTCCCGCGTGGGGGGGCAGGATTCGGATACGAGCAGTACTTC. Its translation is CASSFPRGGAGFGYEQYF. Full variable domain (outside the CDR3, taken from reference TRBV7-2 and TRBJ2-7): GAGVSQSPSNKVTEKGKDVELRCDPISGHTALYWYRQSLGQGLEFLIYFQGNSAPDKSGLPSDRFSAERTGGSVSTLTIQRTQQEDSAVYLCASSFPRGGAGFGYEQYFGPGTRLTVT.

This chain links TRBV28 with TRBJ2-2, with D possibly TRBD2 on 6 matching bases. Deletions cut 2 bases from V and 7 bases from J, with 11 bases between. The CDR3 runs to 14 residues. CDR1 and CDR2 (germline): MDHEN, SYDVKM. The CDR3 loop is CASSLKRAGGELFF. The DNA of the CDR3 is TGTGCCAGCAGTTTAAAGCGGGCGGGCGGGGAGCTGTTTTTT.

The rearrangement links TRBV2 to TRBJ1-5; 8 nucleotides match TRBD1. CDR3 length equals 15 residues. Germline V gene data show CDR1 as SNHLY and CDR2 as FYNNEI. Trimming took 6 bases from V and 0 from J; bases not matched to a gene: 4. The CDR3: CASRRGTGSNQPQHF. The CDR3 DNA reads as TGTGCCAGCAGGCGTGGGACAGGTAGCAATCAGCCCCAGCATTTT.

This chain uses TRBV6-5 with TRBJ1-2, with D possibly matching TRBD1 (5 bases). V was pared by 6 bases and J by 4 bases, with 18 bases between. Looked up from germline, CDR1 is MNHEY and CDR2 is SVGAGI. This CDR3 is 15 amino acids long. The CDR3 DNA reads TGTGCCAGCAGGGGGCGGCGGCAGATCCCCTATGGCTACACCTTC. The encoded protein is CASRGRRQIPYGYTF.

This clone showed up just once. Written as DNA, the CDR3 is TGTGCCACCAGCAGAGGTCCGAAGCTGACAGGGGCCGTAACTGGGGCCAACGTCCTGACTTTC. Protein product: CATSRGPKLTGAVTGANVLTF. The chain couples TRBV15 to TRBJ2-6; 8 nucleotides match TRBD1. The length of the CDR3 is 21 residues. The germline gives CDR1 LNHNV, CDR2 YYDKDF (reference sequence). The V and J ends lost 1 base and 2 bases, in that order; junction bases with no gene match: 16.

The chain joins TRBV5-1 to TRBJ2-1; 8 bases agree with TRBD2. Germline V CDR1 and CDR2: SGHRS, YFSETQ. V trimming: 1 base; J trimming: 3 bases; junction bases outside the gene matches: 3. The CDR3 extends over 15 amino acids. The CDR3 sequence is CASSLRREDYNEQFF. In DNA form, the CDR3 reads TGCGCCAGCAGCTTGAGGCGGGAGGACTACAATGAGCAGTTCTTC. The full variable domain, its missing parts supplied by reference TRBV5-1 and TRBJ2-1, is KAGVTQTPRYLIKTRGQQVTLSCSPISGHRSVSWYQQTPGQGLQFLFEYFSETQRNKGNFPGRFSGRQFSNSRSEMNVSTLELGDSALYLCASSLRREDYNEQFFGPGTRLTVL.

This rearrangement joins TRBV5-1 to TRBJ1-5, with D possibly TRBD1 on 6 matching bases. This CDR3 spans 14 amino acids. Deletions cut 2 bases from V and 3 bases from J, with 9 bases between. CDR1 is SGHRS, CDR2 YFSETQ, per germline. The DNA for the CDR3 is TGCGCCAGCAGCTTAGGGACAAACAATCAGCCCCAGCATTTT. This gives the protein CASSLGTNNQPQHF.

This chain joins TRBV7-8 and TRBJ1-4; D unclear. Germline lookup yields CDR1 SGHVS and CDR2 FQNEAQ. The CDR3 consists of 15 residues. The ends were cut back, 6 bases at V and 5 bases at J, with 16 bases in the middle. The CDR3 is CASRGRTGENEKLFF. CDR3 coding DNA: TGTGCCAGCAGGGGGAGGACGGGAGAGAATGAAAAACTGTTTTTT.

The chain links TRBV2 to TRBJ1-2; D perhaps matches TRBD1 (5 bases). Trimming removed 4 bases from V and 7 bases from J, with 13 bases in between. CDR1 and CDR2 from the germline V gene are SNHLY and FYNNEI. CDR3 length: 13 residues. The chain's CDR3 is CASSGQPGFGYTF. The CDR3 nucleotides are TGTGCCAGCAGTGGACAGCCCGGCTTTGGCTACACCTTC.

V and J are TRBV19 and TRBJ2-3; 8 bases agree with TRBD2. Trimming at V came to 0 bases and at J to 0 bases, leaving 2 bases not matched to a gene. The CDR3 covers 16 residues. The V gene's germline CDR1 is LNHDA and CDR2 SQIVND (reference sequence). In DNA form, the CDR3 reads TGTGCCAGTAGTATAGAAAGCGGGGGTAGCACAGATACGCAGTATTTT. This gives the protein CASSIESGGSTDTQYF.

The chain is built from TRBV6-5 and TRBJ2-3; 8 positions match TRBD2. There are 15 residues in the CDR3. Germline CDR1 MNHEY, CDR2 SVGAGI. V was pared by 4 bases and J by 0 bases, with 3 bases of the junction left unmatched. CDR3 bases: TGTGCCAGCAGTTTAGCGGGGTCTAGCACAGATACGCAGTATTTT. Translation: CASSLAGSSTDTQYF.

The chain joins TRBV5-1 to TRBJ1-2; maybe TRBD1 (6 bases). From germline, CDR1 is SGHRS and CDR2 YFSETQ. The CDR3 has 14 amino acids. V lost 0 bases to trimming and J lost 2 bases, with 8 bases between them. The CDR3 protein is CASSLGTVNYGYTF. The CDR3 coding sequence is TGCGCCAGCAGCTTGGGGACAGTAAACTATGGCTACACCTTC.

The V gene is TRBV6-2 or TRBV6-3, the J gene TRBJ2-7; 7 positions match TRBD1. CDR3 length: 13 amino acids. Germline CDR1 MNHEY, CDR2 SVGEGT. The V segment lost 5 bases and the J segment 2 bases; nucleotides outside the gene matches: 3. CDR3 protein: CASSRQGTYEQYF. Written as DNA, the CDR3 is TGTGCCAGCAGTAGACAGGGAACCTACGAGCAGTACTTC.

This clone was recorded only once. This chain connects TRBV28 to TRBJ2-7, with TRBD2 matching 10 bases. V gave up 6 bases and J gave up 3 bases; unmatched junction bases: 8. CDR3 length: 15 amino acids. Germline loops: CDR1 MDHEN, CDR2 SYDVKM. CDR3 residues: CASSPSGRVRYEQYF. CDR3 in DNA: TGTGCCAGCAGCCCAAGCGGGAGGGTCCGCTACGAGCAGTACTTC.

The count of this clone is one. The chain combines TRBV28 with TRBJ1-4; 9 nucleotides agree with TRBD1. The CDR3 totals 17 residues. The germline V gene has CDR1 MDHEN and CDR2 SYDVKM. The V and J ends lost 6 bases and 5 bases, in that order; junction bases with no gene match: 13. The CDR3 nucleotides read TGTGCCAGCAGCTTGTTGGGACAGGGCTCGAAGAATGAAAAACTGTTTTTT. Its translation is CASSLLGQGSKNEKLFF.

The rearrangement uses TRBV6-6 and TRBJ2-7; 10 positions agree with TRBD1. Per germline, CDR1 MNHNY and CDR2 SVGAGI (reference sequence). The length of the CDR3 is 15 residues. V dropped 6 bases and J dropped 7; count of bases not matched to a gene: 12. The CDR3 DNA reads TGTGCCAGCAGGGACCGGGACAGGGGCGGCGAGGAGCAGTACTTC. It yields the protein CASRDRDRGGEEQYF.

The CDR3 DNA reads as TGTGCCAGCAGCTCGGCCTACGAGCAGTACTTC. As protein: CASSSAYEQYF. This sequence joins TRBV5-5 and TRBJ2-7; the D is unclear. Trimming left V 3 bases short and J 2 bases short, with 3 bases between. Germline-derived CDR1 and CDR2 are SGHKS and YYEKEE (reference sequence). The CDR3 has 11 residues.

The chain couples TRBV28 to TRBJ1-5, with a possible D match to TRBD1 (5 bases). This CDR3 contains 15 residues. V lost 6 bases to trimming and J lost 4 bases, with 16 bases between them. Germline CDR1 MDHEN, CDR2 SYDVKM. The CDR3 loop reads CASRPRGSVNQPQHF. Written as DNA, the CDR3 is TGTGCCAGCAGGCCACGGGGGTCAGTAAATCAGCCCCAGCATTTT.

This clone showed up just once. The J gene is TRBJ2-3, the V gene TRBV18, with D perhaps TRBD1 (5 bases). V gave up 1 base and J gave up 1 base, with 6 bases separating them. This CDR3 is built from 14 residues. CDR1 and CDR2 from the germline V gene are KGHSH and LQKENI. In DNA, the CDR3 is TGTGCCAGCTCACCACAGACAGGCACAGATACGCAGTATTTT. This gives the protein CASSPQTGTDTQYF.

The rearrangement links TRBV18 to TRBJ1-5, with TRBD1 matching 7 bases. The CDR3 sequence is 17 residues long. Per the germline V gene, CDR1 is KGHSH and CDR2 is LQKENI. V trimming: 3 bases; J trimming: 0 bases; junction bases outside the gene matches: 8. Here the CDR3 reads CASSPTPDRLSNQPQHF. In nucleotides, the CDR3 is TGTGCCAGCTCACCGACCCCGGACAGGCTTAGCAATCAGCCCCAGCATTTT.

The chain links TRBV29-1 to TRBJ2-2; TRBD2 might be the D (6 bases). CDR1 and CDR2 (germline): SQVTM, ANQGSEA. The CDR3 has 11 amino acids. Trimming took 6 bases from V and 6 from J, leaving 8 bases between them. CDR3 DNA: TGCAGCGTCGGGACTTCCGGGGAGCTGTTTTTT. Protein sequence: CSVGTSGELFF.

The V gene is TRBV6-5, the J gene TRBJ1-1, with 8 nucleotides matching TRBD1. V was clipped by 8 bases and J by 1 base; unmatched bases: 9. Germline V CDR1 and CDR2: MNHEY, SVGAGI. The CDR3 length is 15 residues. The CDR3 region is CASYPKGTGNTEAFF. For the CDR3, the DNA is TGTGCCAGCTACCCAAAAGGGACAGGGAACACTGAAGCTTTCTTT.

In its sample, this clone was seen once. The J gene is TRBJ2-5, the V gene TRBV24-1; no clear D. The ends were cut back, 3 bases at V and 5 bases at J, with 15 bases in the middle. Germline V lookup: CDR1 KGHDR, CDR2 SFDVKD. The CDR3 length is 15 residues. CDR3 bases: TGTGCCACCAGTGATAGTGCTAGGCAGTCCGAGACCCAGTACTTC. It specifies CATSDSARQSETQYF.

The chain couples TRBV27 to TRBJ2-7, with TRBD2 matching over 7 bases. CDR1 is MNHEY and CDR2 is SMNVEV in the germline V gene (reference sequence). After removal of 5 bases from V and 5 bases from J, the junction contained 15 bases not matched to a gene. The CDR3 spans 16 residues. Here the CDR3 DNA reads TGTGCCAGCAGTCACCAATGGGCGGGAGCGCCCAACGAGCAGTACTTC. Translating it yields CASSHQWAGAPNEQYF.